Following are 3 T cell receptor beta chains from one sample sequenced in a study of human T cells and chemical hapten exposure (dated by TCRdb to about 2021). Library method: RACE. Sequenced on a NextSeq 500. TCRdb reworked the public reads: Q25 trimming with fastp, MiXCR clone assembly, productive beta chains retained. One record per CDR3 amino acid sequence lists the most common genes and DNA. The sample has about 250,000 distinct CDR3 sequences on record, roughly 7.7% of them singletons. The ten largest clones capture less than 1.5% of the sample. The sample's time point, from its label and the paper: pre-sensitization, week 0. The sample's treatment or condition, from its label and the paper: therapeutic diphenylcyclopropenone sensitization with weekly scalp DPC. This material consisted of whole blood, taken in connection with sensitization to the hapten diphenylcyclopropenone (DPC). The receptors derive from a man in his late teens or twenties with alopecia areata. Some clones in this sample may be carry-over from other donors' samples.

J is TRBJ2-7 and V is TRBV19; the D is unclear. Germline values: CDR1 LNHDA, CDR2 SQIVND (reference sequence). The CDR3 is 13 residues long. V was clipped by 3 bases and J by 2 bases, with 8 bases between them. The CDR3, as DNA: TGTGCCAGTAGTATTGTCCACGCCTACGAGCAGTACTTC. Translated, it gives CASSIVHAYEQYF.

The gene calls are TRBV27 and TRBJ2-4; D is undetermined. Germline V gene lookup returns CDR1 MNHEY and CDR2 SMNVEV (reference sequence). The CDR3 sequence is 16 residues long. Trimming left V 2 bases short and J 1 base short, with 12 bases between. The CDR3 DNA reads as TGTGCCAGCAGTTTAATCGGCGGCAAGGCCAAAAACATTCAGTACTTC. As protein: CASSLIGGKAKNIQYF.

This clonotype appeared many times. The rearrangement uses TRBV7-8 and TRBJ1-1; D gene uncertain. V gave up 1 base and J gave up 5 bases, with 17 bases separating them. There are 16 residues in the CDR3. The germline CDR1 and CDR2 sequences are SGHVS and FQNEAQ. In nucleotides, the CDR3 is TGTGCCAGCAGCTTAGAATGGGCAGGTAGATTTACTGAAGCTTTCTTT. Its protein product is CASSLEWAGRFTEAFF.